Shown below are 28 T cell receptor beta chains from a single sample sequenced in a study of control samples from healthy donors and cancer patients. Some clones are missing from TCRdb's copy, which holds only in-frame ones; the method was immunoSEQ multiplex PCR. The table lists around 57,000 clones, about 91% of them singletons. Material: PBMCs. These receptors came from a young man with colorectal cancer.

The sample holds one count of this clone. V gene TRBV6-2 or TRBV6-3 combines with J gene TRBJ1-6; D is ambiguous. The V end was cut by 4 bases, the J end by 10 bases, with 17 bases between. The CDR3 is 15 residues long. Germline V gene sequence: CDR1 MNHEY, CDR2 SVGEGT. The CDR3 nucleotides read TGTGCCAGCAGTTGGGCGAATACTAGGAAATCACCCCTCCACTTT. Amino acid sequence: CASSWANTRKSPLHF.

V and J are TRBV28 and TRBJ2-7; 7 nucleotides agree with TRBD2. The CDR3 is 12 amino acids. V was pared by 8 bases and J by 4 bases, with 5 bases of the junction left unmatched. From germline, CDR1 is MDHEN and CDR2 SYDVKM. This chain's CDR3 is CASGGERYEQYF. In DNA form, the CDR3 reads TGTGCCAGCGGGGGGGAAAGGTACGAGCAGTACTTC.

The chain links TRBV27 to TRBJ2-5; D possibly corresponds to TRBD1 (8 bases). Germline V CDR1 and CDR2: MNHEY, SMNVEV (reference sequence). The germline V and J ends were trimmed by 4 bases and 4 bases, with 19 bases remaining between them. The CDR3 has 16 amino acids. CDR3 amino acids: CASSWGGRGLGETQYF. As DNA, the CDR3 is TGTGCCAGCAGTTGGGGGGGCAGGGGGCTAGGAGAGACCCAGTACTTC.

The V and J genes are TRBV6-2 or TRBV6-3 and TRBJ2-7; possible D gene TRBD2, 5 bases. This CDR3 is 13 amino acids long. V gave up 5 bases and J gave up 2 bases, with 10 bases separating them. The germline V gene has CDR1 MNHEY and CDR2 SVGEGT. The CDR3 DNA reads as TGTGCCAGCAGTCGGACTCCTGCCTACGAGCAGTACGTC. Its protein is CASSRTPAYEQYV.

The rearrangement uses TRBV6-1 and TRBJ2-7, with unresolved D. Trimming removed 0 bases at V and 0 bases at J, with 12 bases between. The CDR3 runs 16 residues. Germline values: CDR1 MNHNS, CDR2 SASEGT. The CDR3 sequence is CASSEAVQLSSYEQYV. CDR3 coding DNA: TGTGCCAGCAGTGAAGCGGTGCAGTTAAGCTCCTACGAGCAGTACGTC.

This clone was seen just once. The V call is TRBV20-1, the J call TRBJ2-3, with 7 bases matching TRBD1. The CDR3 extends over 15 amino acids. The germline CDR1 and CDR2 sequences are DFQATT and SNEGSKA (reference sequence). The V and J ends lost 3 bases and 4 bases, in that order; junction bases with no gene match: 10. As DNA, the CDR3 is TGCAGTGCTAGTGAGGGGGCTGACCCCGCAGATACGCAGTATTTT. Its protein product is CSASEGADPADTQYF.

For the CDR3, the DNA is TGTGCCAGCAGTAGGGAGGTGGGGGTTTATGGCTACACCTTC. It codes for CASSREVGVYGYTF. This chain joins TRBV6-5 and TRBJ1-2, with D maybe TRBD1 (5 bases). Per germline, CDR1 MNHEY and CDR2 SVGAGI. The V end lost 5 bases, the J end lost 5 bases, and 15 bases lay between the germline ends. This CDR3 contains 14 residues.

The rearrangement uses TRBV19 and TRBJ1-1; D is possibly TRBD1 (5 bases). The germline gives CDR1 LNHDA, CDR2 SQIVND (reference sequence). The CDR3 has 15 residues. V was clipped by 2 bases and J by 4 bases, with 14 bases between them. CDR3: CASSISAGLGTEAFF. The CDR3 DNA reads TGTGCCAGTAGTATAAGTGCAGGGCTAGGCACTGAAGCTTTCTTT.

The chain employs TRBV13 and TRBJ2-7; 8 nucleotides line up with TRBD1. The germline gives CDR1 PRHDT, CDR2 FYEKMQ (reference sequence). CDR3 length: 12 amino acids. The V segment lost 5 bases and the J segment 12 bases; nucleotides outside the gene matches: 9. The CDR3 spells CASSLPGQAMYF. In DNA, the CDR3 is TGTGCCAGCAGCCTACCGGGACAGGCTATGTACTTC.

This clone was detected once. This rearrangement joins TRBV2 to TRBJ2-7; weak D call: TRBD1 (6 bases). The germline CDR1 and CDR2 sequences are SNHLY and FYNNEI. This CDR3 spans 13 amino acids. V was shortened by 10 bases and J by 0 bases, with 13 bases between the two germline ends. CDR3 DNA: TGTGCCACCAAAAGACAGGACTCCTACGAGCAGTACTTC. Its translation: CATKRQDSYEQYF. Full variable domain (rest looked up from reference TRBV2 and TRBJ2-7): EPEVTQTPSHQVTQMGQEVILRCVPISNHLYFYWYRQILGQKVEFLVSFYNNEISEKSEIFDDQFSVERPDGSNFTLKIRSTKLEDSAMYFCATKRQDSYEQYFGPGTRLTVT.

The genes are TRBV9 and TRBJ2-3; D is unresolved. This CDR3 has 15 residues. V dropped 1 base and J dropped 0 bases, with 9 bases sitting between them. Germline V lookup: CDR1 SGDLS, CDR2 YYNGEE. CDR3 nucleotides: TGTGCCAGCAGCGTATTTATGACTAGCACAGATACGCAGTATTTT. This gives the protein CASSVFMTSTDTQYF. The variable domain in full, completed from reference TRBV9 and TRBJ2-3, reads DSGVTQTPKHLITATGQRVTLRCSPRSGDLSVYWYQQSLDQGLQFLIQYYNGEERAKGNILERFSAQQFPDLHSELNLSSLELGDSALYFCASSVFMTSTDTQYFGPGTRLTVL.

CDR3 sequence: CASSYAGGNYGYTF. DNA for the CDR3: TGTGCCAGCAGTTACGCAGGGGGCAACTATGGCTACACCTTC. The J gene is TRBJ1-2, the V gene TRBV6-5, with 8 bases that match TRBD1. Germline lookup yields CDR1 MNHEY and CDR2 SVGAGI. Trimming removed 2 bases from V and 2 bases from J; junction bases left unmatched: 1. The CDR3 sequence is 14 residues long.

This chain uses TRBV10-2 with TRBJ1-1; 7 bases line up with TRBD1. V shed 1 base and J 4 bases; nucleotides not matched to a gene: 9. The CDR3 loop spans 16 amino acids. The germline V gene has CDR1 WSHSY and CDR2 SAAADI. Written as DNA, the CDR3 is TGCGCCAGCAGTGAGTTAGGGGGCGGGGGGATCACTGAAGCTTTCTTT. Protein: CASSELGGGGITEAFF.

V is TRBV3-1 (or the pseudogene TRBV3-2) and J is TRBJ2-1; the match to TRBD2 covers 8 bases. The CDR3 extends over 16 amino acids. Trimming removed 3 bases from V and 2 bases from J; junction bases left unmatched: 6. Germline CDR1 is LGHDT and CDR2 is YNNKEL (reference sequence). The CDR3 here is CASSHLIAGPYNEQFF. The CDR3 nucleotides read TGTGCCAGCAGCCATTTGATAGCGGGGCCCTACAATGAGCAGTTCTTC.

The chain employs TRBV24-1 and TRBJ2-1; tentatively, D is TRBD1 or TRBD2 (5 bases each). The germline V gene encodes CDR1 KGHDR and CDR2 SFDVKD. With 5 bases removed from V and 5 bases from J, the gap between germline ends came to 18 bases. The CDR3 totals 16 residues. The DNA for the CDR3 is TGTGCCACCAGTGGCACCGGGACCCAGATGAACAATGAGCAGTTCTTC. This encodes CATSGTGTQMNNEQFF.

The gene calls are TRBV6-5 and TRBJ1-1, with D possibly being TRBD1 (5 bases). CDR1 is MNHEY and CDR2 is SVGAGI in the germline V gene. There are 14 residues in the CDR3. The V end lost 6 bases, the J end lost 0 bases, and 11 bases lay between the germline ends. The CDR3: CASSQGPLNTEAFF. CDR3 DNA sequence: TGTGCCAGCAGCCAGGGACCCCTGAACACTGAAGCTTTCTTT.

The V and J genes are TRBV4-1 and TRBJ1-5; D possibly corresponds to TRBD1 (6 bases). This CDR3 contains 14 residues. Germline CDR1 reads MGHRA; CDR2 reads YSYEKL. V was clipped by 3 bases and J by 3 bases, with 9 bases between them. In nucleotides, the CDR3 is TGCGCCAGCAGCCAGGGGGCAAACAATCAGCCCCAGCATTTT. As protein: CASSQGANNQPQHF.

This chain joins TRBV5-1 and TRBJ1-1; 8 positions agree with TRBD1. Germline CDR1 reads SGHRS; CDR2 reads YFSETQ. This CDR3 is built from 16 residues. V was clipped by 3 bases and J by 2 bases; unmatched bases: 9. The CDR3 DNA reads TGCGCCAGCAGCTCGTCAGGGGGCAGAGTAAACACTGAAGCTTTCTTT. Protein: CASSSSGGRVNTEAFF.

The genes are TRBV11-2 and TRBJ2-5, with TRBD1 matching 9 bases. V lost 1 base to trimming and J lost 5 bases; unmatched junction nucleotides: 5. The CDR3 runs to 15 residues. Germline V gene sequence: CDR1 SGHAT, CDR2 FQNNGV. For the CDR3, the DNA is TGTGCCAGCAGCTTAGGGGACAGGGTGTGGGAGACCCAGTACTTC. Translating gives CASSLGDRVWETQYF.

This chain uses TRBV7-2 with TRBJ2-3, with 11 bases lining up with TRBD2. There are 13 residues in the CDR3. With V trimmed by 5 bases and J by 14 bases, 9 bases remained unmatched. Germline V CDR1 and CDR2: SGHTA, FQGNSA. CDR3 in DNA: TGTGCCAGCAGCGAGTACACTAGCGGGGGAAGGTATTTT. This translates into CASSEYTSGGRYF.

The chain employs TRBV4-1 and TRBJ1-4; 7 nucleotides agree with TRBD1. V gave up 9 bases and J gave up 0 bases; unmatched junction bases: 7. The germline V gene encodes CDR1 MGHRA and CDR2 YSYEKL. This CDR3 is 15 amino acids long. The CDR3: CASRRGQTTNEKLFF. CDR3 nucleotide sequence: TGCGCCAGTCGCAGGGGACAGACAACTAATGAAAAACTGTTTTTT.

This clone showed up just once. The rearrangement joins TRBV5-1 to TRBJ2-3; 7 bases are a match to TRBD1. The length of the CDR3 is 15 residues. V was pared by 3 bases and J by 2 bases, with 6 bases of the junction left unmatched. The germline V gene encodes CDR1 SGHRS and CDR2 YFSETQ. The CDR3, as DNA: TGCGCCAGCAGCTCCCCGGGACAGTCCACAGATACGCAGTATTTT. It codes for CASSSPGQSTDTQYF.

V and J are TRBV5-1 and TRBJ2-3; tentatively, D is TRBD2 (5 bases). The germline CDR1 and CDR2 sequences are SGHRS and YFSETQ. Trimming took off 4 bases at V and 2 bases at J, with 20 bases between the two ends. This CDR3 region has 17 residues. The CDR3 is CASSLGVSARHTDTQYF. CDR3 coding DNA: TGCGCCAGCAGCCTGGGAGTTTCGGCCAGGCACACAGATACGCAGTATTTT.

The CDR3 DNA follows: TGCAGCGTTGCGGGGACAGGGGTAGGGAACGGCTACACCTTC. It specifies CSVAGTGVGNGYTF. This rearrangement joins TRBV29-1 to TRBJ1-2; 10 positions agree with TRBD1. V was clipped by 4 bases and J by 8 bases; unmatched bases: 10. CDR1 and CDR2 from the germline V gene are SQVTM and ANQGSEA. This CDR3 region has 14 residues. The full variable domain, with the rest looked up from reference TRBV29-1 and TRBJ1-2, is SAVISQKPSRDICQRGTSLTIQCQVDSQVTMMFWYRQQPGQSLTLIATANQGSEATYESGFVIDKFPISRPNLTFSTLTVSNMSPEDSSIYLCSVAGTGVGNGYTFGSGTRLTVV.

This clone was observed a single time. V is TRBV5-1 and J is TRBJ1-4; D possibly corresponds to TRBD1 (5 bases). V gave up 4 bases and J gave up 7 bases, with 8 bases separating them. Germline assignment: CDR1 SGHRS and CDR2 YFSETQ. The CDR3 covers 12 residues. CDR3: CASSQGGEKLFF. The CDR3 nucleotides read TGCGCCAGCAGCCAGGGAGGTGAAAAACTGTTTTTT.

The V gene is TRBV29-1, the J gene TRBJ2-1, with D hard to call. The V end was cut by 4 bases, the J end by 7 bases, with 11 bases between. Germline lookup yields CDR1 SQVTM and CDR2 ANQGSEA. This CDR3 comprises 12 residues. CDR3 loop: CSVGGRANEQFF. CDR3 DNA: TGCAGCGTTGGAGGCAGAGCTAATGAGCAGTTCTTC.

The V gene is TRBV24-1, the J gene TRBJ1-2, with a tentative D call TRBD1 (5 bases). The CDR3 consists of 14 residues. Deletions cut 3 bases from V and 8 bases from J, with 15 bases between. From germline, CDR1 is KGHDR and CDR2 SFDVKD. The CDR3 spells CATSDDRDGLGYTF. The DNA of the CDR3 is TGTGCCACCAGTGATGACCGGGACGGACTAGGCTACACCTTC.

The chain links TRBV9 to TRBJ1-2; 7 bases match TRBD1. The trim removed 3 bases at V and 5 bases at J, leaving 10 bases unmatched. Germline V gene lookup returns CDR1 SGDLS and CDR2 YYNGEE. The CDR3 consists of 15 residues. The CDR3 sequence is CASSGYDRDGYGYTF. In nucleotides, the CDR3 is TGTGCCAGCAGCGGATATGACAGGGATGGGTATGGCTACACCTTC.